One and the same sample provided the 5 T cell receptor beta chains below, sequenced in a study of blood T cell repertoires in COVID-19. The table came from immunoSEQ multiplex PCR; TCRdb's copy has only in-frame clones and leaves some out. There are about 180,000 clones in the sample; approximately 85% occur only once, and approximately 6.2% lies in the top ten. The source material was PBMCs or T cells enriched from blood (not recorded which). These receptors all come from a man aged 35-49 years who had recovered from COVID-19.

The chain employs TRBV10-3 and TRBJ1-4; D ambiguous. Between the trimmed V and J ends, which lost 4 bases and 0 bases, there was a span of 12 bases. Germline values: CDR1 ENHRY, CDR2 SYGVKD. This CDR3 has 16 amino acids. The chain's CDR3 is CAISVSQAPTNEKLFF. CDR3 bases: TGTGCCATCAGTGTCAGCCAGGCTCCAACTAATGAAAAACTGTTTTTT.

V is TRBV28 and J is TRBJ1-1; D is undetermined. The length of the CDR3 is 12 residues. V was clipped by 1 base and J by 7 bases, with 7 bases between them. Germline lookup yields CDR1 MDHEN and CDR2 SYDVKM. CDR3 bases: TGTGCCAGCAGTTTATTGCAGGATGAAGCTTTCTTT. It encodes CASSLLQDEAFF.

J is TRBJ1-5 and V is TRBV6-4; D is unclear. Germline CDR1 reads MRHNA; CDR2 reads SNTAGT. CDR3 length equals 13 residues. With 7 bases removed from V and 4 bases from J, the gap between germline ends came to 11 bases. The CDR3: CASISTSNQPQHF. DNA of the CDR3: TGTGCCAGCATTTCGACAAGTAATCAGCCCCAGCATTTT.

The chain uses TRBV2 and TRBJ2-2; D unclear. This CDR3 comprises 15 residues. The germline CDR1 and CDR2 sequences are SNHLY and FYNNEI. The V gene lost 2 bases and the J gene lost 1 base, with 8 bases spanning the gap. CDR3 region: CASSEIGGNTGELFF. Written as DNA, the CDR3 is TGTGCCAGCAGTGAAATCGGCGGGAACACCGGGGAGCTGTTTTTT.

The V and J genes are TRBV29-1 and TRBJ1-5, with D uncertain. V was cut by 6 bases and J by 1 base, with 7 bases left in between. Germline assignment: CDR1 SQVTM and CDR2 ANQGSEA. The CDR3 extends over 12 amino acids. CDR3 nucleotide sequence: TGCAGCGTCCTATCGAGCAATCAGCCCCAGCATTTT. It yields the protein CSVLSSNQPQHF.